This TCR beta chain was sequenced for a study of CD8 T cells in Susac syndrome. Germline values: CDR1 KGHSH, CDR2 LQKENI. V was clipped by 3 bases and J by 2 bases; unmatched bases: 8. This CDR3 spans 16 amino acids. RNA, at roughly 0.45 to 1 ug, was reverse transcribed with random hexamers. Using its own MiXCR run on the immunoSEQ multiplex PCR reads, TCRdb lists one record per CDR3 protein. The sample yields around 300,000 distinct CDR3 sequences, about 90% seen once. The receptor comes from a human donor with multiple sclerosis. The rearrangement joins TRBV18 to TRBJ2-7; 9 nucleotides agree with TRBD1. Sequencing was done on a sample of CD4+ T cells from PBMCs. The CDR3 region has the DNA TGTGCCAGCTCACCGTCCGGGACAGGGTTAGCCTACGAGCAGTACTTC. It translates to CASSPSGTGLAYEQYF.